The sequence of this T cell receptor beta chain was determined in a study of shared clonotypes between healthy human individuals. Assay: immunoSEQ multiplex PCR; the TCRdb copy retains only in-frame clones and omits some. The sample has around 700,000 clones, 55% to 75% seen once. The V end lost 1 base, the J end lost 0 bases, and 6 bases lay between the germline ends. The V gene's germline CDR1 is MNHEY and CDR2 SMNVEV (reference sequence). CDR3 length: 14 amino acids. On this clone itself: Its antigen is undetermined.

Every contributor of samples was a Caucasian grown-up residing in Nashville, Tennessee. Regarding the study as a whole: Generally, naive subsets came out with larger estimated richness than memory subsets.

The sequenced material came from memory CD4+ T cells sorted from blood. Subset indicated: CD45RA-negative fraction. This TCR was sampled from a woman aged 25 to 45 in good health. The gene calls are TRBV27 and TRBJ1-2; no definite D call. The CDR3 here is CASSLYGTNYGYTF. The DNA for the CDR3 is TGTGCCAGCAGTTTATATGGGACTAACTATGGCTACACCTTC.